This entry is about one T cell receptor beta chain. The antigen remains unidentified. The data were obtained in a study of post-analysis software for immune sequencing data. Notes on the study in general: Patients used about five TRBV segments, including TRBV5-6, TRBV5-1 and TRBV20-1, more often than controls.

Carried by the TCR beta cDNA libraries were unique molecular identifiers. From the PCR reads, TCRdb called clonotypes with MiXCR, one entry per CDR3 protein. The data contain 180,000 or so distinct CDR3 sequences, 29% of them singletons. Germline lookup yields CDR1 MDHEN and CDR2 SYDVKM. Trimming left V 3 bases short and J 8 bases short, with 14 bases between. This CDR3 spans 14 amino acids. The chain employs TRBV28 and TRBJ2-1; D unresolved. Source material: blood. This clonotype was obtained from a girl under 18 with multiple sclerosis. CDR3 sequence (DNA): TGTGCCAGCAGTTTGCCGATTCGGGTGGATGAGCAGTTCTTC. Encoded protein: CASSLPIRVDEQFF. The entire variable domain, with the rest obtained from reference TRBV28 and TRBJ2-1, is as follows: DVKVTQSSRYLVKRTGEKVFLECVQDMDHENMFWYRQDPGLGLRLIYFSYDVKMKEKGDIPEGYSVSREKKERFSLILESASTNQTSMYLCASSLPIRVDEQFFGPGTRLTVL.